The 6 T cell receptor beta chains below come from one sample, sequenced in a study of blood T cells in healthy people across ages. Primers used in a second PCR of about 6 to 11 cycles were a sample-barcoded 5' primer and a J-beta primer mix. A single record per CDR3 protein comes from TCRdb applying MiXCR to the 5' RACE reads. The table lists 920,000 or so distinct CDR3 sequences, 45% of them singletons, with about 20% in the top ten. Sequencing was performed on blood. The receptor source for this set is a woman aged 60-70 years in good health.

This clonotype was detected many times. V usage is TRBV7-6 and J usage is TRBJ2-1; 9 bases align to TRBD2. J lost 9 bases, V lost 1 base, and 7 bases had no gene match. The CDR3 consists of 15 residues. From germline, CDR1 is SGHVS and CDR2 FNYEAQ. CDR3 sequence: CASSLDDRLAAEQFF. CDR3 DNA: TGTGCCAGCAGCTTAGATGATCGACTAGCGGCTGAGCAGTTCTTC.

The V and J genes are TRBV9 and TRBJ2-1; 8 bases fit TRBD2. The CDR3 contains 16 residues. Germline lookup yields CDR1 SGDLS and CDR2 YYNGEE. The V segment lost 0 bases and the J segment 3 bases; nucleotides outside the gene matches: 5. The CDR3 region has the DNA TGTGCCAGCAGCGTAGAGGGCGGGAGGTTCTACAATGAGCAGTTCTTC. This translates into CASSVEGGRFYNEQFF.

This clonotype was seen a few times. This CDR3 reads CSLGLAGVGSYNEQFF. CDR3 coding DNA: TGCAGCCTGGGACTAGCGGGAGTCGGCTCCTACAATGAGCAGTTCTTC. The chain carries TRBV20-1 and TRBJ2-1; 14 nucleotides match TRBD2. The CDR3 is made up of 16 amino acids. Germline-derived CDR1 and CDR2 are DFQATT and SNEGSKA (reference sequence).

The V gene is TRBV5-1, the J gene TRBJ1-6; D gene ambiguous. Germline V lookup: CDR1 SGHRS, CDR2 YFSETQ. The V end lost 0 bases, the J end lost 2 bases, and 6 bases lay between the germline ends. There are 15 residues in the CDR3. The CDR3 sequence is CASSLGPPYNSPLHF. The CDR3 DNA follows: TGCGCCAGCAGCTTGGGACCTCCCTATAATTCACCCCTCCACTTT.

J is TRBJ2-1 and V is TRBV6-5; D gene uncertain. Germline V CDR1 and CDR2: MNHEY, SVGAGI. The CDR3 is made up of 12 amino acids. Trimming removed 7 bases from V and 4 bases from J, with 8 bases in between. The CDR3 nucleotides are TGTGCCAGCACTAGTCCTTACAATGAGCAGTTCTTC. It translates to CASTSPYNEQFF.

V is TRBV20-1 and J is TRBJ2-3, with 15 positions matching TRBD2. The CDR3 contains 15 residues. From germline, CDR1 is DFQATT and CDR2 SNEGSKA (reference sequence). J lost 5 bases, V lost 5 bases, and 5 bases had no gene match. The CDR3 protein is CSAGTSGRIEDTQYF. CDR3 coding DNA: TGCAGTGCTGGGACTAGCGGGAGGATCGAAGATACGCAGTATTTT.